These T cell receptor beta chains were read from a single sample in a study of cytomegalovirus exposure and HLA in healthy donors. The repertoire was sequenced with immunoSEQ multiplex PCR; TCRdb's copy has only in-frame clones and lacks some. The sample holds more than 100,000 clones, over 65% seen once. Material: PBMCs. These receptors were collected from a young woman in good health and CMV-seropositive. Each CDR3 is given with its conserved first and last residue. The D gene is left open where the match is weak. A clone size is listed for some rows: how often the clone was seen (once, few, many), or a class if it is expanded.

TRBV6-5	-	TRBD1	TRBJ1-2	TGTGCCAGCCCGATAAGGACAGGAACACTTTCCACCTTC	CASPIRTGTLSTF
TRBV10-3	medium-sized	-	TRBJ1-2	TGTGCCACCAGAGGGAGTGACTATGGCTACACCTTC	CATRGSDYGYTF
TRBV27	-	TRBD2	TRBJ2-3	TGTGCCAGCAGTTTAGCTAGCGGGGGGGCCTGGACAGATACGCAGTATTTT	CASSLASGGAWTDTQYF
TRBV7-6	-	TRBD1	TRBJ2-7	TGTGCCAGCAGCTTGGACAGGGGATACTACGAGCAGTACTTC	CASSLDRGYYEQYF
TRBV9	-	-	TRBJ1-1	TGTGCCAGCAGCCGGGCGGGATTGGCCACTGAAGCTTTCTTT	CASSRAGLATEAFF
TRBV15	few	TRBD1	TRBJ1-4	TGTGCCACCACCACAGAGGGGGCGAGAAAACTGTTTTTT	CATTTEGARKLFF
TRBV9	-	-	TRBJ2-5	TGTGCCAGCAGCGTTCAGGCGTACCAAGAGACCCAGTACTTC	CASSVQAYQETQYF
TRBV19	-	TRBD1	TRBJ1-4	TGTGCCAGTAGTGCGGACAGGGGAAGAGAAAAACTGTTTTTT	CASSADRGREKLFF
TRBV6-6	once	TRBD1	TRBJ1-6	TGTGCCAGCAGTTATCAGGGGGTGGATTCACCCCTCCACTTT	CASSYQGVDSPLHF
TRBV6-5	-	-	TRBJ1-1	TGTGCCAGCAGCTCCCCACCCACAGTGAACACTGAAGCTTTCTTT	CASSSPPTVNTEAFF
TRBV5-1	-	TRBD2	TRBJ2-5	TGCGCCAGCAGCTTGGGGGCTAGCGGACAAGAGACCCAGTACTTC	CASSLGASGQETQYF
TRBV5-1	few	-	TRBJ2-1	TGCGCCAGCAGCTTGGCCGGTTCCCTCCTGCAGTTCTTC	CASSLAGSLLQFF
TRBV7-8	-	TRBD1	TRBJ1-4	TGTGCCAGCAGCGTACTGGACAGGGGGTACGAAAAACTGTTTTTT	CASSVLDRGYEKLFF
TRBV7-6	few	-	TRBJ1-5	TGTGCCAGCAGCTTACAGGGGATTAATCAGCCCCAGCATTTT	CASSLQGINQPQHF
TRBV6-1	few	TRBD1	TRBJ1-1	TGTGCCAGCAGCTGGACAGGGGTGGATACTGAAGCTTTCTTT	CASSWTGVDTEAFF
TRBV7-2	-	-	TRBJ2-5	TGTGCCAGCAGCTCCCGAGTACAAGAGACCCAGTACTTC	CASSSRVQETQYF
TRBV7-4	-	-	TRBJ1-3	TGTGCCAGCAGCTCTCTTGGTGATTCTAGTAACTCTGGAAACACCATATATTTT	CASSSLGDSSNSGNTIYF
TRBV10-3	-	-	TRBJ2-7	TGTGCCATCAGTGAAACAGGAATCGCCTACGAGCAGTACTTC	CAISETGIAYEQYF
TRBV2	-	TRBD1	TRBJ1-1	TGTGCCAGCGGGGACAGGGCGCGATGGGTGAACACTGAAGCTTTCTTT	CASGDRARWVNTEAFF
TRBV28	-	-	TRBJ1-1	TGTGCCAGCCAAAAAAGGGGTTTACGTGCTTTCTTT	CASQKRGLRAFF
TRBV30	-	TRBD2	TRBJ2-3	TGTGCCTGGAGTGTACATGGCGGGGGGGGACGTGGGGATACGCAGTATTTT	CAWSVHGGGGRGDTQYF
TRBV6-1	-	TRBD1	TRBJ2-7	TGTGCCAGCAGTGAAGTCGGGACAGGGGTTGGCGAGCAGTACTTC	CASSEVGTGVGEQYF
TRBV7-9	-	-	TRBJ2-6	TGTGCCAGCATCGCCGGGGGTACAGGCCGATATTCGGGGGCCAACGTCCTGACTTTC	CASIAGGTGRYSGANVLTF
TRBV7-9	-	TRBD1	TRBJ2-2	TGTGCCAGCAGCTCTACAGGGGGCCCCACCGGGGAGCTGTTTTTT	CASSSTGGPTGELFF
TRBV5-5	few	TRBD2	TRBJ2-2	TGTGCCAGCAGCTTGGTTAGCGGGGACTCCGGGGAGCTGTTTTTT	CASSLVSGDSGELFF
TRBV30	-	TRBD2	TRBJ2-3	TGTGCCTGCGGGACTAGCGGGTCTCACACGCAGTATTTT	CACGTSGSHTQYF
TRBV7-3	-	-	TRBJ1-1	TGTGCCAGCAGCTCTGGGGGCCCGAACACTGAAGCTTTCTTT	CASSSGGPNTEAFF
TRBV4-3	-	-	TRBJ1-4	TGCGCCAGCAGCCACAGGGGTACTGCAACTAATGAAAAACTGTTTTTT	CASSHRGTATNEKLFF
TRBV29-1	-	-	TRBJ1-1	TGCAGCGCCATACAGGGAGATGACACTGAAGCTTTCTTT	CSAIQGDDTEAFF
TRBV2	-	-	TRBJ1-4	TGTGCCAGCAGTCCAGGCCTGGGGGCCGGTGAAAAACTGTTTTTT	CASSPGLGAGEKLFF
TRBV7-6	once	-	TRBJ1-3	TGTGCCAGCAGCCCCCTAGGGGCTGGAAACACCATATATTTT	CASSPLGAGNTIYF
TRBV7-9	-	TRBD2	TRBJ2-3	TGTTCCAGCAGCTGGACGCACGGACTAGCGGGGGGCACAGATACGCAGTATTTT	CSSSWTHGLAGGTDTQYF
TRBV7-2	-	-	TRBJ2-2	TGTGCCAGCAGCTTGAGCAGGCCCGGGGAGCTGTTTTTT	CASSLSRPGELFF
TRBV14	-	-	TRBJ1-1	TGTGCCAGCAGCCAAGATCCCGGTACTGAAGCTTTCTTT	CASSQDPGTEAFF
TRBV7-9	-	-	TRBJ2-4	TGTGCTTCCGAGGGCAGCGAAAACATTCAGTACTTC	CASEGSENIQYF
TRBV27	-	TRBD2	TRBJ2-7	TGTGCCAGCAGTCGGCATTCGGGACTAGGGGGCTACGAGCAGTACTTC	CASSRHSGLGGYEQYF
TRBV7-8	-	-	TRBJ2-3	TGTGCCAGCAGCTTAGCGATGGCCACCCCCACAGATACGCAGTATTTT	CASSLAMATPTDTQYF
TRBV28	-	TRBD2	TRBJ2-2	TGTGCCAGCACCATGGGACTAGCGGCCACCGGGGAGCTGTTTTTT	CASTMGLAATGELFF
TRBV10-3	-	-	TRBJ2-5	TGTGCCATCAGTGAGTCTGGGTCAGGTGGAGAGACCCAGTACTTC	CAISESGSGGETQYF
TRBV7-9	-	-	TRBJ1-1	TGTGCCAGCAGCTTAGAAGGAGGTACTGAAGCTTTCTTT	CASSLEGGTEAFF
TRBV11-1	-	TRBD2	TRBJ2-4	TGTGCCAGCAGCTTAGTAAGCCTAGCGGGGGGACCCAAAAACATTCAGTACTTC	CASSLVSLAGGPKNIQYF
TRBV19	-	TRBD1	TRBJ2-7	TGTGCCACATCCCATCGACAGGGCGAGCAGTACTTC	CATSHRQGEQYF
TRBV27	-	TRBD1	TRBJ2-1	TGTGCCAGCAGAAGGGACAGCTACAATGAGCAGTTCTTC	CASRRDSYNEQFF
TRBV27	-	-	TRBJ2-7	TGTGCCAGCAGTTTGGGGGGTGGCTACGAGCAGTACTTC	CASSLGGGYEQYF
TRBV9	-	TRBD1	TRBJ2-1	TGTGCCAGCAGCCAAGGGGGCATGTCCTACAATGAGCAGTTCTTC	CASSQGGMSYNEQFF
TRBV6-1	once	TRBD1	TRBJ2-7	TGTGCCAGCAGTCGGTCCGGGACAGGGAGGAACGAGCAGTACTTC	CASSRSGTGRNEQYF
TRBV4-2	-	TRBD1	TRBJ2-6	TGTGCCAGCAGCCCCCAACAGGGGGGTGACTCTGGGGCCAACGTCCTGACTTTC	CASSPQQGGDSGANVLTF
TRBV7-9	-	TRBD2	TRBJ2-1	TGTGCCAGCAGCTCCATCCTAGCGGGGGTATACAATGAGCAGTTCTTC	CASSSILAGVYNEQFF